Listed below are T cell receptor beta chains from one sample, sequenced in a study of shared clonotypes between healthy human individuals. The data were produced by immunoSEQ multiplex PCR, yet TCRdb's version contains in-frame clones alone and is incomplete. The sample records hundreds of thousands of clones, around 96% being singletons. The sample taken for sequencing was naive CD4+ T cells sorted from blood. Every receptor here comes from a woman aged 30 to 39 in good health. CDR3s include the opening cysteine and the closing phenylalanine or tryptophan. A D gene is named only where the DNA matches it firmly. Expanded clones are given a class, and other clones once, few, many or no size at all.

D | size | J | V | CDR3 | DNA
. | once | TRBJ2-7 | TRBV6-1 | CASRDRPPTYEQYF | TGTGCCAGCAGGGACAGACCACCTACCTACGAGCAGTACTTC
. | . | TRBJ1-5 | TRBV28 | CASSLGAWGQGQPQHF | TGTGCCAGCAGTTTGGGAGCGTGGGGGCAGGGGCAGCCCCAGCATTTT
. | . | TRBJ2-3 | TRBV5-1 | CASSLDLAFSDTQYF | TGCGCCAGCAGCTTGGATCTGGCGTTTTCAGATACGCAGTATTTT
. | . | TRBJ1-5 | TRBV5-8 | CASSSRVSVDSNQPQHF | TGTGCCAGCAGCTCAAGGGTCAGTGTGGATAGCAATCAGCCCCAGCATTTT
TRBD1 | . | TRBJ1-1 | TRBV27 | CASRSGTGTLNTEAFF | TGTGCCAGTCGATCCGGGACAGGGACCCTGAACACTGAAGCTTTCTTT
TRBD1 | . | TRBJ2-5 | TRBV6-4 | CASSDGAGDRVIETQYF | TGTGCCAGCAGTGACGGCGCCGGGGACAGGGTAATAGAGACCCAGTACTTC
. | . | TRBJ1-5 | TRBV10-1 | CASSPGAGQPQHF | TGCGCCAGCAGTCCAGGGGCAGGGCAGCCCCAGCATTTT
. | . | TRBJ2-7 | TRBV28 | CASSVTGTNYEQYF | TGTGCCAGCAGTGTCACCGGGACAAACTACGAGCAGTACTTC
. | once | TRBJ1-5 | TRBV2 | CASSEIQGSNQPQHF | TGTGCCAGCAGTGAAATCCAGGGAAGCAATCAGCCCCAGCATTTT
. | once | TRBJ2-5 | TRBV6-5 | CASEPGHRVETQYF | TGTGCCAGCGAACCGGGACACCGAGTGGAGACCCAGTACTTC
. | few | TRBJ1-5 | TRBV10-1 | CASSEGEDQPQHF | TGCGCCAGCAGTGAGGGGGAAGATCAGCCCCAGCATTTT
. | . | TRBJ2-1 | TRBV21-1 | CASSKLAGVEQFF | TGTGCCAGCAGCAAACTAGCGGGAGTTGAGCAGTTCTTC
. | once | TRBJ2-7 | TRBV27 | CASSNPDGTKGYEQYF | TGTGCCAGCAGCAATCCAGACGGGACCAAAGGGTACGAGCAGTACTTC
. | . | TRBJ1-5 | TRBV6-1 | CASSESGYQPQHF | TGTGCCAGCAGTGAATCCGGATATCAGCCCCAGCATTTT
. | . | TRBJ1-2 | TRBV4-1 | CASSQVSGDNGYTF | TGCGCCAGCAGCCAAGTTTCGGGAGATAATGGCTACACCTTC
TRBD1 | . | TRBJ2-5 | TRBV4-2 | CASSQGTGDKGETQYF | TGTGCCAGCAGCCAGGGTACAGGGGATAAGGGAGAGACCCAGTACTTC
TRBD1 | once | TRBJ2-4 | TRBV18 | CASSPRTGENIQYF | TGTGCCAGCTCACCACGGACAGGGGAAAACATTCAGTACTTC
. | . | TRBJ1-1 | TRBV30 | CAWSAANTEAFF | TGTGCCTGGAGTGCAGCGAACACTGAAGCTTTCTTT
TRBD2 | . | TRBJ2-7 | TRBV28 | CASRASGRSYEQYF | TGTGCCAGCAGAGCTAGCGGGAGATCCTACGAGCAGTACTTC
. | . | TRBJ2-6 | TRBV6-1 | CASRNYSSGANVLTF | TGTGCCAGCAGAAATTATAGCTCTGGGGCCAACGTCCTGACTTTC
. | . | TRBJ2-1 | TRBV10-3 | CAITALNEQFF | TGTGCCATCACGGCTCTCAATGAGCAGTTCTTC
. | . | TRBJ1-1 | TRBV6-6 | CASSYSQGTVNTEAFF | TGTGCCAGCAGTTACTCGCAGGGGACCGTGAACACTGAAGCTTTCTTT
. | . | TRBJ2-7 | TRBV18 | CASSPPASADYEQYF | TGTGCCAGCTCACCACCGGCTAGCGCAGACTACGAGCAGTACTTC
TRBD1 | . | TRBJ2-2 | TRBV4-1 | CASSQDADRGSTGELFF | TGCGCCAGCAGCCAAGATGCGGACAGGGGGAGCACCGGGGAGCTGTTTTTT
TRBD1 | . | TRBJ1-3 | TRBV5-1 | CASSLEGQGHSGNTIYF | TGCGCCAGCAGCTTGGAGGGACAGGGACACTCTGGAAACACCATATATTTT
. | . | TRBJ2-7 | TRBV5-1 | CASSLDPLNYEQYF | TGCGCCAGCAGCTTGGATCCCTTAAACTACGAGCAGTACTTC
TRBD2 | . | TRBJ2-4 | TRBV6-4 | CASSDGLAGLAKNIQYF | TGTGCCAGCAGTGATGGACTAGCGGGGCTAGCCAAAAACATTCAGTACTTC
. | . | TRBJ2-7 | TRBV11-1 | CASSPPEGVPASYEQYF | TGTGCCAGCAGCCCCCCTGAGGGGGTCCCGGCTTCCTACGAGCAGTACTTC
. | . | TRBJ2-2 | TRBV6-5 | CASSYSRETGELFF | TGTGCCAGCAGTTACTCGAGGGAAACCGGGGAGCTGTTTTTT
. | . | TRBJ2-5 | TRBV7-9 | CASSLWGAPGETQYF | TGTGCCAGCAGCTTATGGGGGGCTCCTGGGGAGACCCAGTACTTC
TRBD2 | . | TRBJ2-2 | TRBV18 | CASSGQTSRTGELFF | TGTGCCAGCTCAGGCCAGACTAGCAGGACCGGGGAGCTGTTTTTT